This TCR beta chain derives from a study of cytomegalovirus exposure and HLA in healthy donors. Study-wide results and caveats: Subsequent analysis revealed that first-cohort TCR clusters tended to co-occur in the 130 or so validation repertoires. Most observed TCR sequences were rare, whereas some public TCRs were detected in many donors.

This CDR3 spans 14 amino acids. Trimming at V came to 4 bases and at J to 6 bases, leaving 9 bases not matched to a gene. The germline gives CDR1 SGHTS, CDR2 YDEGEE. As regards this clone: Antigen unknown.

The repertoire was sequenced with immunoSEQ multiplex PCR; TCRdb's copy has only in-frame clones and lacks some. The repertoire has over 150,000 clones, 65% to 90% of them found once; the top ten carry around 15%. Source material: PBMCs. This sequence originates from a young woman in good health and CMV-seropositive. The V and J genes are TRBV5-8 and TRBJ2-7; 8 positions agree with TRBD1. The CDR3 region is CASSANLDRAEQYF. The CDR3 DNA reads TGTGCCAGCAGCGCTAACCTGGACAGGGCCGAGCAGTACTTC.